This TCR beta chain was captured in a study of tumor-infiltrating lymphocytes in primary liver carcinoma. Study-level information: Samples returned roughly 3.65 to 8 million productive TCRbeta reads, a yield that was similar across tissue types. Study-wide results and caveats: For tumor-adjacent and tumor-blood pairs, overlap was less than that seen for tumor region pairs.

In addition to blood RNA drawn from unsorted whole blood, germline DNA was extracted. No treatment had been given to the patients, who were chronically infected with HBV. TCR beta cDNA was prepared out of roughly 520 ng total RNA by means of a constant-region primer. ARM-PCR was slightly modified, and three nested multiplex PCR rounds with it gave rise to the TCR beta libraries. TCRdb passed the multiplex PCR reads through MiXCR, listing each CDR3 protein once. Of 250,000 to 400,000 distinct CDR3 sequences in the sample, 55% to 65% were seen once. This clonotype has only one observation. Its specificity is not known. No conserved phenylalanine or tryptophan is present at the end of the CDR3, so a read error is the likely explanation. The DNA is omitted, as the CDR3 cannot be located on it reliably, and the CDR3 follows TCRdb's listing. This clonotype originated in a man aged 35-49 years with primary liver carcinoma and hepatitis B virus infection. The material sequenced was peripheral blood.

The CDR3 loop is CAISEPDRGTEVFY. This sequence joins TRBV10-3 and TRBJ1-1; TRBD1 reflects the table's D call only, with no check against the DNA. The CDR3 sequence runs 14 residues, both termini included. Germline CDR1 is ENHRY and CDR2 is SYGVKD.